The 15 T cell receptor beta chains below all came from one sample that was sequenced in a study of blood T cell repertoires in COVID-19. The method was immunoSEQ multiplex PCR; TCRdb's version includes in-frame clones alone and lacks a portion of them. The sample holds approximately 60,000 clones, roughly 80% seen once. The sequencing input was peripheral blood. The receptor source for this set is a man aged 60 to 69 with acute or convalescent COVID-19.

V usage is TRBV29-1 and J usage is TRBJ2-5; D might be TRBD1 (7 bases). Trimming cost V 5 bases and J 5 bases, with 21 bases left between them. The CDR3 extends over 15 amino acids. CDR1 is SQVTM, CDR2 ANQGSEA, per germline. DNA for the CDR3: TGCAGCGTTCTTAACCCAGGGGGGATCGTTGAGACCCAGTACTTC. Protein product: CSVLNPGGIVETQYF.

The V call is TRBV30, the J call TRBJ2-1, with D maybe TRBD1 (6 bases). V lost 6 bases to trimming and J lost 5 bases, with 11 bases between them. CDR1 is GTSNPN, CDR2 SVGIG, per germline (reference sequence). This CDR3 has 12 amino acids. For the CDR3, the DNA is TGTGCCTGCGGGACAACCCACAATGAGCAGTTCTTC. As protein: CACGTTHNEQFF.

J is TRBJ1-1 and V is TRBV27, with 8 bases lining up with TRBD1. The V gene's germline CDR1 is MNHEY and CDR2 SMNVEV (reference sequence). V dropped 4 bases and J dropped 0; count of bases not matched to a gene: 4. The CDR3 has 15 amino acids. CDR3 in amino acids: CASSWQGALNTEAFF. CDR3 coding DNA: TGTGCCAGCAGTTGGCAGGGGGCATTGAACACTGAAGCTTTCTTT.

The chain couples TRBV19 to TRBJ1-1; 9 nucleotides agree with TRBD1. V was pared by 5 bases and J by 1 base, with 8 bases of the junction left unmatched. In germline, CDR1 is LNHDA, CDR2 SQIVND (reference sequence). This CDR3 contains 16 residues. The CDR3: CASSVSGTGTNTEAFF. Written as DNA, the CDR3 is TGTGCCAGTAGTGTATCCGGGACAGGGACGAACACTGAAGCTTTCTTT.

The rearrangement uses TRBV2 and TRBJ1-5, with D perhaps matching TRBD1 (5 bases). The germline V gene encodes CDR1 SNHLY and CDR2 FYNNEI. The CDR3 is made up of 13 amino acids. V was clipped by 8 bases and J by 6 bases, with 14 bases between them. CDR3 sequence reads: CASGGEGSQPQHF. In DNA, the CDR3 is TGTGCCAGCGGGGGGGAAGGCAGTCAGCCCCAGCATTTT.

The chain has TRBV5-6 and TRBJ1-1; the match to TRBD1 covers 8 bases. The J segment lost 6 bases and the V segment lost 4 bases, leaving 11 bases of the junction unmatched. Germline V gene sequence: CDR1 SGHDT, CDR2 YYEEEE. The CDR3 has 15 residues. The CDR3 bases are TGTGCCAGCAGCCTTATACAGGGGGGCCAGGCTGAAGCTTTCTTT. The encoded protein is CASSLIQGGQAEAFF.

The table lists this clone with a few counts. This chain's CDR3 is CASSSATLRGYGYTF. As DNA, the CDR3 is TGTGCCAGCAGCTCAGCGACCCTACGGGGCTATGGCTACACCTTC. The V call is TRBV6-5, the J call TRBJ1-2; D not resolved. V lost 6 bases, J lost 4 bases, and 18 bases lay in between. Germline lookup yields CDR1 MNHEY and CDR2 SVGAGI. The CDR3 consists of 15 residues.

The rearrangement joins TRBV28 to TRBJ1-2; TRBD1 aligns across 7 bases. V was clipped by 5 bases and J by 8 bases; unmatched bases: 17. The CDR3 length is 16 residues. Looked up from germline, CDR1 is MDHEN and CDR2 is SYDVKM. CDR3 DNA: TGTGCCAGCAGTAGAAAGGGACAGATCTTGGGCGGAGGCTACACCTTC. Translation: CASSRKGQILGGGYTF.

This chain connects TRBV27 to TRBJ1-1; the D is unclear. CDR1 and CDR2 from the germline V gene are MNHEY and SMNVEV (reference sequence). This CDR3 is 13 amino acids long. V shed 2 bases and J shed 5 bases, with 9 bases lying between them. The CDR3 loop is CASSLQARTEAFF. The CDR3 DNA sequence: TGTGCCAGCAGTTTACAAGCTAGGACTGAAGCTTTCTTT.

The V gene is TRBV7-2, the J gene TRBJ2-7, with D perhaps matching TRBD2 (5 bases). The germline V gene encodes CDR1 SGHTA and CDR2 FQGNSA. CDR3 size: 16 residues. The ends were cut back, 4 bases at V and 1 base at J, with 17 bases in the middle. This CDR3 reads CASSSDLARGSYEQYF. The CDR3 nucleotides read TGTGCCAGCAGCTCAGACCTCGCGCGAGGGTCCTACGAGCAGTACTTC.

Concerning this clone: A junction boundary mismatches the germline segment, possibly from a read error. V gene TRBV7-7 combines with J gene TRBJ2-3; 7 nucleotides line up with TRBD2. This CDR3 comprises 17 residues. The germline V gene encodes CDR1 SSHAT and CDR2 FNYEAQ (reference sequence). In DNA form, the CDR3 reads TGTGCTAGCAGCTTCGCCCCGGGAGGCAGATCCACAGATACGCAGTATTTT. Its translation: CASSFAPGGRSTDTQYF.

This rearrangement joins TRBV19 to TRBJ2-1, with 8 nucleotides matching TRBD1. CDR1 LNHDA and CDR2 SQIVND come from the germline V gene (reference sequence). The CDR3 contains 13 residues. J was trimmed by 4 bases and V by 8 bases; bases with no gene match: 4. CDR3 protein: CASSGGAYNEQFF. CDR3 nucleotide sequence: TGTGCCAGTTCAGGGGGCGCGTACAATGAGCAGTTCTTC.

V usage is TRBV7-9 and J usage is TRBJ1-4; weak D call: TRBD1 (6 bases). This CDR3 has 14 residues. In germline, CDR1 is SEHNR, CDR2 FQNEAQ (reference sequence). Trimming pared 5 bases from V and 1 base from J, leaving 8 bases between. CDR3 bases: TGTGCCAGCAGCCTGGACAGAACTAATGAAAAACTGTTTTTT. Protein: CASSLDRTNEKLFF.

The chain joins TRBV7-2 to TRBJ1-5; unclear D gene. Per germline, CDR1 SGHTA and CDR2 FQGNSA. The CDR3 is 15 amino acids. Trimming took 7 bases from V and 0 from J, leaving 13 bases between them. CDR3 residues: CASTPDYYSNQPQHF. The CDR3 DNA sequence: TGTGCCAGCACACCGGACTACTATAGCAATCAGCCCCAGCATTTT.

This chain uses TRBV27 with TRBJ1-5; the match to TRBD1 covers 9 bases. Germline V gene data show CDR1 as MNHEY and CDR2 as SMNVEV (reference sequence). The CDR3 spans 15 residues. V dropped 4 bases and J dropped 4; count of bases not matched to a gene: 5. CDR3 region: CASSSHRGQNQPQHF. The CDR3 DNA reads TGTGCCAGCAGTTCTCACAGGGGGCAGAATCAGCCCCAGCATTTT.